A single T cell receptor (beta chain) is shown here with its context. Its target is not known. Each sample's input was 250 ng genomic DNA, 40,000 or so genome equivalents. One tube held mixed TRB-A and TRB-B primer pools for touch-down PCR. TCRdb re-called the multiplex PCR reads; every CDR3 protein appears as one record, without DNA. The table gives 13,000 to 15,000 distinct CDR3 sequences; the top ten clones make up 2% to 2.5% of it. These data originate in a study of T cell clusters in autoimmune cytopenias. Study-level information: Per sample, median TRB depth was roughly 50,000 reads, yielding a median about 2,400 distinct clonotypes.

Regarding the study as a whole: Healthy donors had around 3.1-fold more exclusive TRB clusters than active autoimmune hepatitis patients. TRB repertoire shifts in secondary cytopenia and chronic lymphocytic leukemia mostly reflected lymphoma, not autoimmunity.

Germline CDR1 SGHRS, CDR2 YFSETQ. The CDR3 is made up of 11 amino acids. V and J are TRBV5-1 and TRBJ1-2. Sequencing was carried out using peripheral blood. This TCR was sampled from a human donor with an autoimmune cytopenia or autoimmune hepatitis (not recorded which). CDR3 loop: CASGTSNGYTF.